The following is a TCR beta chain sequence with its context. Its specificity is unknown. This sample was included in a study of CD8+ T cells in alopecia areata. Study conclusions and caveats: On tofacitinib, scalp and blood still held many of the expanded lesional clones. Scalp clonality and expanded CD8+ clones among the top 100 fell significantly with tofacitinib. It was lesional scalp, especially alopecia totalis/universalis, that showed higher clonality than normal scalp.

Sample treatment: oral pan-JAK inhibitor, 5-10 mg twice daily. Extracted from the samples, RNA was reverse transcribed into cDNA to serve as the sequencing template. TCRdb keeps only in-frame clones here, not all; method: immunoSEQ multiplex PCR. The profile shows about 180,000 clones, about 53% of them singletons. This specimen was CD8+ T cells sorted from blood, taken at week 24, from a patient treated with tofacitinib. The origin of this receptor is a human donor with alopecia areata.

CDR3 amino acids: CASSGSYRGGNEQFF. The CDR3 bases are TGTGCCAGCAGCGGCTCATACAGGGGAGGCAATGAGCAGTTCTTC. This chain connects TRBV2 to TRBJ2-1; weak D call: TRBD1 (7 bases). Trimming removed 6 bases at V and 6 bases at J, with 18 bases between. Germline V CDR1 and CDR2: SNHLY, FYNNEI. The CDR3 has 15 amino acids.